Each of the 12 T cell receptor beta chains below was sequenced from the same sample in a study of T cell responses to AZD1222 COVID-19 vaccine. Sequencing was performed with immunoSEQ multiplex PCR; in TCRdb, only in-frame clones are kept and a portion is missing. The data hold under 80,000 clones, with about 85% observed a single time. The sample consisted of peripheral blood, taken on day 0 of AZD1222 vaccination. These receptors were obtained from an adult in good health.

The V and J genes are TRBV6-1 and TRBJ2-5; D is uncertain. V dropped 1 base and J dropped 5 bases, with 2 bases sitting between them. Germline CDR1 MNHNS, CDR2 SASEGT. This CDR3 spans 11 amino acids. CDR3 coding DNA: TGTGCCAGCAGTGAAGGGGAGACCCAGTACTTC. As protein: CASSEGETQYF.

CDR3 DNA sequence: TGTGCCAGCAGCTCATATTCGAACTATGGCTACACCTTC. Its translation is CASSSYSNYGYTF. The rearrangement joins TRBV5-6 to TRBJ1-2, with D unresolved. The V gene lost 3 bases and the J gene lost 2 bases, with 8 bases spanning the gap. Looked up from germline, CDR1 is SGHDT and CDR2 is YYEEEE. The CDR3 has 13 residues.

V is TRBV6-2 or TRBV6-3 and J is TRBJ1-2; D might be TRBD1 (6 bases). V was cut by 5 bases and J by 2 bases, with 15 bases left in between. The CDR3 totals 15 residues. From germline, CDR1 is MNHEY and CDR2 SVGEGT. The DNA for the CDR3 is TGTGCCAGCAGTGAGCATGGGGGCCCAAACTATGGCTACACCTTC. Translating gives CASSEHGGPNYGYTF.

The rearrangement uses TRBV30 and TRBJ2-1, with a tentative D call TRBD2 (5 bases). Between the trimmed V and J ends, which lost 2 bases and 7 bases, there was a span of 18 bases. The CDR3 length is 15 residues. The germline CDR1 and CDR2 sequences are GTSNPN and SVGIG (reference sequence). The CDR3 region has the DNA TGTGCCTGGAGTAGGGCTAGCACATTCGAGAATGAGCAGTTCTTC. Translation: CAWSRASTFENEQFF.

This clone showed up many times. V usage is TRBV7-3 and J usage is TRBJ2-2; D may correspond to TRBD1 or TRBD2 (5 bases each). The germline V gene encodes CDR1 SGHTA and CDR2 FQGTGA. This CDR3 has 13 residues. V lost 4 bases and J lost 5, with 8 bases in between. CDR3 DNA sequence: TGTGCCAGCAGCTGGGGGTCAACCGGGGAGCTGTTTTTT. Translation gives CASSWGSTGELFF. Variable domain in full (rest from reference TRBV7-3 and TRBJ2-2): GAGVSQTPSNKVTEKGKYVELRCDPISGHTALYWYRQSLGQGPEFLIYFQGTGAADDSGLPNDRFFAVRPEGSVSTLKIQRTERGDSAVYLCASSWGSTGELFFGEGSRLTVL.

This clone was recorded once. The rearrangement links TRBV9 to TRBJ2-1, with TRBD1 identical over 9 bases. This CDR3 is built from 15 residues. The V gene's germline CDR1 is SGDLS and CDR2 YYNGEE. The ends lost 0 bases at V and 5 bases at J; junction bases unmatched: 3. In DNA, the CDR3 is TGTGCCAGCAGCGTAGCGGGACAGGGTAACAATGAGCAGTTCTTC. Amino acid sequence: CASSVAGQGNNEQFF.

The gene calls are TRBV19 and TRBJ2-2, with 8 nucleotides matching TRBD1. This CDR3 has 17 amino acids. From germline, CDR1 is LNHDA and CDR2 SQIVND (reference sequence). Trimming cost V 4 bases and J 4 bases; bases outside gene matches: 11. The CDR3 reads CASSTRPGGIGTGELFF. The CDR3 DNA sequence: TGTGCCAGTAGTACGAGACCAGGGGGCATTGGCACCGGGGAGCTGTTTTTT.

V usage is TRBV7-9 and J usage is TRBJ1-4; the D gene is possibly TRBD1 (5 bases). This CDR3 region has 13 residues. The germline V gene has CDR1 SEHNR and CDR2 FQNEAQ (reference sequence). V was clipped by 8 bases and J by 4 bases, with 11 bases between them. CDR3 sequence (DNA): TGTGCCAGCTTCAGGGTCGGTAATGAAAAACTGTTTTTT. Its protein product is CASFRVGNEKLFF.

The CDR3 sequence: CASRQGQSNQPQHF. The CDR3 DNA is TGTGCCAGCAGACAGGGCCAGAGCAATCAGCCCCAGCATTTT. This rearrangement joins TRBV6-5 to TRBJ1-5; maybe TRBD1 (6 bases). Germline lookup yields CDR1 MNHEY and CDR2 SVGAGI. CDR3 length: 14 amino acids. V shed 6 bases and J shed 1 base, with 10 bases lying between them.

The chain couples TRBV10-3 to TRBJ2-7; D possibly uses TRBD1 or TRBD2 (6 bases each). V was trimmed by 6 bases and J by 0 bases, leaving 12 bases between them. In germline, CDR1 is ENHRY, CDR2 SYGVKD. This CDR3 is built from 14 residues. This CDR3 is CAIRRDTNSYEQYF. CDR3 sequence (DNA): TGTGCCATCAGGCGGGACACCAACTCCTACGAGCAGTACTTC.

The V call is TRBV7-6, the J call TRBJ1-5; weak D call: TRBD1 (5 bases). The CDR3 loop spans 15 amino acids. V was pared by 1 base and J by 5 bases, with 12 bases between. Germline CDR1 and CDR2: SGHVS and FNYEAQ. The CDR3 region is CASSLVGGFYQPQHF. As DNA, the CDR3 is TGTGCCAGCAGCTTAGTCGGGGGATTCTATCAGCCCCAGCATTTT.

This clone has just one count. The chain combines TRBV28 with TRBJ1-5; 7 bases are shared with TRBD1. With V trimmed by 5 bases and J by 2 bases, 9 bases remained unmatched. Germline-derived CDR1 and CDR2 are MDHEN and SYDVKM. CDR3 size: 16 residues. CDR3 loop: CASSPDRLWRNQPQHF. The CDR3 DNA is TGTGCCAGCAGTCCGGACAGGCTTTGGCGCAATCAGCCCCAGCATTTT.